These 19 T cell receptor beta chains were sequenced from one sample in a study of blood T cell repertoires in COVID-19. Using immunoSEQ multiplex PCR, the repertoire was profiled, and TCRdb retains in-frame clones only, with some absent. The sample includes roughly 400,000 clones, roughly nine tenths seen only once; the top ten take roughly 0.9%. Specimen: PBMCs or T cells enriched from blood (not recorded which). Receptors originate from a woman aged 35 to 49 who had been exposed to COVID-19.

The chain carries TRBV7-8 and TRBJ1-6; D may be TRBD1 (5 bases). The CDR3 is 16 residues long. With 4 bases removed from V and 3 bases from J, the gap between germline ends came to 13 bases. Germline values: CDR1 SGHVS, CDR2 FQNEAQ. The DNA for the CDR3 is TGTGCCAGCAGCTCCCAGGGAGGAGGCTATAATTCACCCCTCCACTTT. This sequence encodes CASSSQGGGYNSPLHF.

V is TRBV6-2 or TRBV6-3 and J is TRBJ1-5; tentative D call: TRBD1 (5 bases). Germline CDR1 is MNHEY and CDR2 is SVGEGT. The CDR3 is 14 amino acids. Trimming took 2 bases from V and 6 from J, leaving 11 bases between them. The DNA for the CDR3 is TGTGCCAGCAGTTACCCCAGGGCAGCTCAGCCCCAGCATTTT. Translated, it gives CASSYPRAAQPQHF.

J is TRBJ2-3 and V is TRBV5-5; 15 bases map to TRBD2. Germline CDR1 is SGHKS and CDR2 is YYEKEE (reference sequence). J gave up 2 bases and V 4 bases, and 8 bases lay outside the gene matches. This CDR3 contains 18 residues. As DNA, the CDR3 is TGTGCCAGCAGCAAACCGGGACTAGCGGGGGGATCCACAGATACGCAGTATTTT. This translates into CASSKPGLAGGSTDTQYF.

V usage is TRBV7-2 and J usage is TRBJ2-3; TRBD2 agrees at 8 bases. This CDR3 has 14 amino acids. V shed 0 bases and J 13 bases; nucleotides not matched to a gene: 9. Germline V lookup: CDR1 SGHTA, CDR2 FQGNSA. CDR3 in DNA: TGTGCCAGCAGCTTAGCGCGTAGTAGCGGGATTGAGTATTTT. Its translation is CASSLARSSGIEYF.

This clone was observed a single time. In DNA, the CDR3 is TGTGCCAGCAACAAGCGGGAGTTGACCGGGGAGCTGTTTTTT. Amino acid sequence: CASNKRELTGELFF. V is TRBV5-4 and J is TRBJ2-2; 8 bases line up with TRBD2. The CDR3 sequence is 14 residues long. Per germline, CDR1 SGHNT and CDR2 YYREEE (reference sequence). V trimming: 6 bases; J trimming: 5 bases; junction bases outside the gene matches: 6. The full variable domain, in which reference TRBV5-4 and TRBJ2-2 provide the parts outside the CDR3, is ETGVTQSPTHLIKTRGQQVTLRCSSQSGHNTVSWYQQALGQGPQFIFQYYREEENGRGNFPPRFSGLQFPNYSSELNVNALELDDSALYLCASNKRELTGELFFGEGSRLTVL.

This sequence joins TRBV18 and TRBJ1-6; no clear D. The CDR3 spans 14 residues. The germline gives CDR1 KGHSH, CDR2 LQKENI. Between the trimmed V and J ends, which lost 5 bases and 6 bases, there was a span of 11 bases. DNA for the CDR3: TGTGCCAGCTCAACAGAAGGATTTAATTCACCCCTCCACTTT. This translates into CASSTEGFNSPLHF.

The chain carries TRBV11-3 and TRBJ2-1, with D hard to call. The germline gives CDR1 SGHNT, CDR2 YENEEA. The CDR3 length is 15 residues. V was pared by 1 base and J by 0 bases, with 7 bases between. The chain's CDR3 is CASSLVWSSYNEQFF. Here the CDR3 DNA reads TGTGCCAGCAGCTTAGTGTGGAGCTCCTACAATGAGCAGTTCTTC.

The chain has TRBV30 and TRBJ2-5; a possible D gene is TRBD1 (6 bases). The V gene lost 3 bases and the J gene lost 6 bases, with 14 bases spanning the gap. The germline V gene encodes CDR1 GTSNPN and CDR2 SVGIG (reference sequence). This CDR3 spans 13 amino acids. CDR3 DNA sequence: TGTGCCTGGAGCCTACAGGGTACGCAGACCCAGTACTTC. Translated: CAWSLQGTQTQYF.

This chain joins TRBV11-1 and TRBJ1-1; possibly TRBD1 for D (6 bases). This CDR3 region has 13 residues. CDR1 and CDR2 from the germline V gene are SGHAT and FQDESV (reference sequence). Deletions cut 2 bases from V and 7 bases from J, with 11 bases between. For the CDR3, the DNA is TGTGCCAGCAGCTTATACGGACAGCTTGAAGCTTTCTTT. It codes for CASSLYGQLEAFF.

In its sample, this clone was seen a few times. This chain joins TRBV7-3 and TRBJ2-1, with 8 bases aligning to TRBD2. The CDR3 has 15 residues. Germline V gene data show CDR1 as SGHTA and CDR2 as FQGTGA. J lost 9 bases, V lost 5 bases, and 12 bases had no gene match. This CDR3 reads CASSARTSTLTEQFF. The CDR3 DNA reads TGTGCCAGCAGCGCCCGGACTAGCACCTTGACTGAGCAGTTCTTC.

This sequence joins TRBV2 and TRBJ1-2; no firm D call. The CDR3 has 15 amino acids. V lost 2 bases, J lost 4 bases, and 14 bases lay in between. The germline V gene has CDR1 SNHLY and CDR2 FYNNEI. This CDR3 is CASSEMGLIPYGYTF. CDR3 DNA: TGTGCCAGCAGTGAAATGGGCTTAATCCCCTATGGCTACACCTTC.

This rearrangement joins TRBV7-2 to TRBJ2-3; 7 positions match TRBD2. V shed 2 bases and J 7 bases; nucleotides not matched to a gene: 21. The V gene's germline CDR1 is SGHTA and CDR2 FQGNSA. The CDR3 spans 19 residues. CDR3 bases: TGTGCCAGCAGCTTATCTGGGCCTCTTAGCGGCGGGAGTCGAAATACGCAGTATTTT. It encodes CASSLSGPLSGGSRNTQYF.

The CDR3 region is CASSEGQQETQYF. CDR3 in DNA: TGTGCCAGCTCAGAGGGACAGCAAGAGACCCAGTACTTC. The chain combines TRBV18 with TRBJ2-5; 7 bases agree with TRBD1. Germline-derived CDR1 and CDR2 are KGHSH and LQKENI. The CDR3 has 13 amino acids. V was clipped by 5 bases and J by 2 bases; unmatched bases: 2.

The V call is TRBV11-2, the J call TRBJ2-7; 10 nucleotides match TRBD1. The CDR3 covers 16 residues. Trimming at V came to 5 bases and at J to 3 bases, leaving 10 bases not matched to a gene. Germline CDR1 reads SGHAT; CDR2 reads FQNNGV. The CDR3 DNA follows: TGTGCCAGCAGCCCGAAGTTGGGACAGGGGCACTACGAGCAGTACTTC. It codes for CASSPKLGQGHYEQYF.

This chain links TRBV4-1 with TRBJ2-1; D possibly corresponds to TRBD1 (6 bases). Trimming took 3 bases from V and 3 from J, leaving 9 bases between them. The germline gives CDR1 MGHRA, CDR2 YSYEKL. This CDR3 region has 14 residues. For the CDR3, the DNA is TGCGCCAGCAGCCATAACAGGGACTACAATGAGCAGTTCTTC. Translating gives CASSHNRDYNEQFF.

The chain couples TRBV5-4 to TRBJ1-2; possible D gene TRBD1, 5 bases. The CDR3 has 16 amino acids. Germline loops: CDR1 SGHNT, CDR2 YYREEE (reference sequence). V was clipped by 4 bases and J by 4 bases, with 20 bases between them. CDR3 nucleotide sequence: TGTGCCAGCAGCGGGGAACCGACAGCGCTGGTCTATGGCTACACCTTC. It is translated as CASSGEPTALVYGYTF.

This sequence joins TRBV7-6 and TRBJ1-2; weak D call: TRBD1 (6 bases). Germline CDR1 and CDR2: SGHVS and FNYEAQ. The V and J ends lost 4 bases and 5 bases respectively, with 26 bases between them. This CDR3 contains 18 residues. The CDR3 here is CASSSRVPQIGQPYGYTF. CDR3 in DNA: TGTGCCAGCAGCTCCCGGGTCCCCCAGATTGGACAGCCGTATGGCTACACCTTC.

This clone has just one count. The chain links TRBV7-9 to TRBJ1-6; no definite D call. Germline V gene lookup returns CDR1 SEHNR and CDR2 FQNEAQ (reference sequence). V was shortened by 4 bases and J by 9 bases, with 16 bases between the two germline ends. The CDR3 covers 15 residues. CDR3 coding DNA: TGTGCCAGCAGCTCTGGAGGTCTCAGAGGTTCACCCCTCCACTTT. Translated, it gives CASSSGGLRGSPLHF.

The V and J genes are TRBV27 and TRBJ1-2, with a tentative D call TRBD1 (6 bases). The CDR3 has 11 residues. Germline-derived CDR1 and CDR2 are MNHEY and SMNVEV (reference sequence). Trimming shortened V by 8 bases and J by 6 bases, and 10 bases separated the two germline ends. CDR3 DNA sequence: TGTGCCAGCGGACACAGGGATGGCTACACCTTC. Translating it yields CASGHRDGYTF.